The T cell receptor beta chain described here comes from a study of molecular identifiers for immune sequencing clone quantification. The overall study: In the replicates, RNA derived from approximately 20,000 or 100,000 naive CD8 cells was divided into five parts, and four were sequenced. Study-wide results and limits: Even with some 960,000 naive cells present, spiked Jurkat TCR RNA from one cell was reportedly detectable.

Preparation methods for the bulk TCR libraries were those previously described, with listed TCR primers. Using its own MiXCR run on the PCR reads, TCRdb lists one record per CDR3 protein. This table has about 640,000 distinct CDR3 sequences, just under 20% appearing once. Researchers sorted naive CD8 T cells as cells that were CD8+CD4-CCR7+CD45RA+. As for this clonotype: Its antigen is unidentified.

V was trimmed by 5 bases and J by 4 bases, leaving 17 bases between them. This CDR3 is 15 amino acids long. Germline V gene data show CDR1 as PRHDT and CDR2 as FYEKMQ (reference sequence). The origin of this receptor is a human donor in good health. Some libraries in this study had Jurkat cell RNA spiked in. The specimen was naive CD8+ T cells from blood, with Jurkat cell RNA spiked in. Subset: FACS-sorted CD8+CD4-CCR7+CD45RA+ naive T cells. The V call is TRBV13, the J call TRBJ1-2; D might be TRBD1 (5 bases). CDR3 protein: CASSNRREGAYGYTF. The CDR3 DNA sequence: TGTGCCAGCAGCAACAGACGTGAAGGGGCCTATGGCTACACCTTC.